This T cell receptor (beta chain) originates from a study of blood T cell repertoires in COVID-19. Study-wide context: The origin of the acute and convalescent COVID-19 samples was the United States, Italy and Spain. T cells, B-cell-depleted T cells, or PBMCs provided the cDNA or gDNA that served as material.

With 0 bases clipped from V and 2 bases from J, the junction kept 5 bases outside the gene matches. Looked up from germline, CDR1 is MNHEY and CDR2 is SVGAGI. The CDR3 is 16 amino acids. Authors' methods: How many nucleated cells were present was estimated from reference gene primer amplification. TCRdb keeps only in-frame clones here, not all; method: immunoSEQ multiplex PCR. The V and J calls and clone size are taken from that table; D and trimming were inferred from the DNA. The repertoire holds around 620,000 clones, approximately 90% seen once, with about 0.26% in the top ten. This clonotype originated in a woman aged 18-29 years with acute or convalescent COVID-19. The J gene is TRBJ2-3, the V gene TRBV6-5; 7 positions match TRBD2. The sequenced sample was peripheral blood. The CDR3 protein is CASSYSRRGDTDTQYF. In DNA form, the CDR3 reads TGTGCCAGCAGTTACTCGCGTCGGGGGGACACAGATACGCAGTATTTT.